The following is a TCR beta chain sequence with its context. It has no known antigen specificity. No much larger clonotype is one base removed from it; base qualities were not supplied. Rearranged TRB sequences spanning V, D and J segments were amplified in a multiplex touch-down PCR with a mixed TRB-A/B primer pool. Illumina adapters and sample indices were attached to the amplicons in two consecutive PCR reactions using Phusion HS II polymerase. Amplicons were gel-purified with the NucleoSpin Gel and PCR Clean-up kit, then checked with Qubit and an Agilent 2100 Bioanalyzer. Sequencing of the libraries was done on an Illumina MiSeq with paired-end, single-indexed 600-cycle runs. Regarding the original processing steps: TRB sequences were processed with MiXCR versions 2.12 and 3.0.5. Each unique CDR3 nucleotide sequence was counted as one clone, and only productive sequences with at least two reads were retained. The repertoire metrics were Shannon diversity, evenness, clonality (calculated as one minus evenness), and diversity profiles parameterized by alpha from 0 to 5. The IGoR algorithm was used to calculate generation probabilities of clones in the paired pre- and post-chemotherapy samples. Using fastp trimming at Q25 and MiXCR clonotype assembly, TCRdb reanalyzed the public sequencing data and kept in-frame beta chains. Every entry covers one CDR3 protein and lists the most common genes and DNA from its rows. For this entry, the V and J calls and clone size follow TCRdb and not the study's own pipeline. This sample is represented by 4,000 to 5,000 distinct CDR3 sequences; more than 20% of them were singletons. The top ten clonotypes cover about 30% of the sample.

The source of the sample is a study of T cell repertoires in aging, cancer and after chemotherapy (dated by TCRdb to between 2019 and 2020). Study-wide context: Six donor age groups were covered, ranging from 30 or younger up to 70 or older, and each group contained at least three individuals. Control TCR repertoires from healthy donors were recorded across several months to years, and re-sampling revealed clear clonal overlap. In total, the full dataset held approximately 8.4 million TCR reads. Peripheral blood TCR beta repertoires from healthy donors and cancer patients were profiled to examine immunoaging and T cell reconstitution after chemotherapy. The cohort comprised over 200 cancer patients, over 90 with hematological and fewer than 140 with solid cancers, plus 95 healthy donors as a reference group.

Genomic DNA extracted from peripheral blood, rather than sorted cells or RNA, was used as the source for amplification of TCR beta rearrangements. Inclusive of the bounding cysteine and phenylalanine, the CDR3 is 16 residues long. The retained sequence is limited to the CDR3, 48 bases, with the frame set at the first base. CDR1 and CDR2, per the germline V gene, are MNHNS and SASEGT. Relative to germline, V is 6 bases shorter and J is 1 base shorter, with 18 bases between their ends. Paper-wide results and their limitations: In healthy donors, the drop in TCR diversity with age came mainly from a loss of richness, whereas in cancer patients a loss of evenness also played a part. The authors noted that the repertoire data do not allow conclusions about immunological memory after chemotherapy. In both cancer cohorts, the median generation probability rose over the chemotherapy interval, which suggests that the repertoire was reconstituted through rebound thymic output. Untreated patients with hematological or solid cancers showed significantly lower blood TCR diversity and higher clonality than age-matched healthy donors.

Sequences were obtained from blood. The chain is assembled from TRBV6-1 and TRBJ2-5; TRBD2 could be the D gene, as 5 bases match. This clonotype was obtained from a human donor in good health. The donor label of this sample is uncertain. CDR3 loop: CASRLVPGSPQETQYF. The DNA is TGTGCCAGCAGACTCGTCCCGGGGAGTCCCCAAGAGACCCAGTACTTC.